A selection of T cell receptor beta chains follows, all from one sample in a study of long-term antiretroviral therapy in people with HIV. Using immunoSEQ multiplex PCR, the repertoire was profiled, and TCRdb retains in-frame clones only, with some absent. This table holds 21,000 or so clones, 87% found once. Sample: unsorted PBMCs, taken 2.6 years after starting antiretroviral therapy. The origin of the receptors is a woman aged 45-65 years with HIV. CDR3s include the opening cysteine and the closing phenylalanine or tryptophan. The order of the fields is V gene, D gene, clone size, J gene, CDR3 protein, CDR3 DNA. D genes are given only for firm matches. Clone sizes are given selectively: once, few, many, or a class where the clone is expanded.

V: TRBV6-1
D: NA
size: once
J: TRBJ2-7
CDR3: CASSEQVHRVLTSYEQYF
DNA: TGTGCCAGCAGTGAACAGGTGCACAGGGTCCTAACCTCCTACGAGCAGTACTTC

V: TRBV27
D: NA
size: NA
J: TRBJ2-7
CDR3: CASSPFPSGLGDEQYF
DNA: TGTGCCAGCAGTCCCTTCCCCAGCGGACTCGGCGACGAGCAGTACTTC

V: TRBV27
D: TRBD1
size: NA
J: TRBJ2-7
CDR3: CASSSIGQGYEQYF
DNA: TGTGCCAGCAGTTCAATCGGACAGGGCTACGAGCAGTACTTC

V: TRBV5-1
D: NA
size: NA
J: TRBJ2-1
CDR3: CASSFNSYNEQFF
DNA: TGCGCCAGCAGCTTTAACTCCTACAATGAGCAGTTCTTC

V: TRBV4-2
D: TRBD1
size: NA
J: TRBJ2-3
CDR3: CASRLGQGTDTQYF
DNA: TGTGCCAGCAGACTAGGACAGGGAACAGATACGCAGTATTTT

V: TRBV18
D: NA
size: NA
J: TRBJ1-1
CDR3: CASSQQNINGNTEAFF
DNA: TGTGCCAGCTCTCAACAGAATATCAACGGGAACACTGAAGCTTTCTTT

V: TRBV27
D: NA
size: once
J: TRBJ2-5
CDR3: CASSSLGLGKETQYF
DNA: TGTGCCAGCAGCTCCTTGGGCCTAGGGAAAGAGACCCAGTACTTC

V: TRBV6-6
D: TRBD2
size: NA
J: TRBJ2-3
CDR3: CASTEREGYTDTQYF
DNA: TGTGCCAGCACCGAGCGGGAGGGATACACAGATACGCAGTATTTT

V: TRBV19
D: TRBD1
size: NA
J: TRBJ1-2
CDR3: CASFGTGALYGYTF
DNA: TGTGCCAGTTTCGGGACAGGAGCCCTCTATGGCTACACCTTC

V: TRBV28
D: NA
size: few
J: TRBJ2-7
CDR3: CASSSLGIYEQYF
DNA: TGTGCCAGCAGTTCCCTGGGGATCTACGAGCAGTACTTC

V: TRBV7-9
D: NA
size: NA
J: TRBJ1-5
CDR3: CASSLTSAPNQPQHF
DNA: TGTGCCAGCAGCTTAACTTCTGCGCCCAATCAGCCCCAGCATTTT

V: TRBV5-6
D: NA
size: NA
J: TRBJ1-5
CDR3: CASSLGRNQPQHF
DNA: TGTGCCAGCAGCTTGGGCAGAAATCAGCCCCAGCATTTT

V: TRBV4-2
D: TRBD2
size: NA
J: TRBJ2-1
CDR3: CASSEPGLAPEQFF
DNA: TGTGCCAGCAGCGAACCGGGACTAGCGCCGGAGCAGTTCTTC

V: TRBV2
D: NA
size: NA
J: TRBJ1-3
CDR3: CASSEGPNSGNTIYF
DNA: TGTGCCAGCAGTGAAGGGCCCAACTCTGGAAACACCATATATTTT

V: TRBV7-9
D: NA
size: NA
J: TRBJ1-1
CDR3: CASSLGATGNTEAFF
DNA: TGTGCCAGCAGCTTAGGGGCCACTGGGAACACTGAAGCTTTCTTT

V: TRBV13
D: NA
size: NA
J: TRBJ2-7
CDR3: CASSLGSGRGVYEQYF
DNA: TGTGCCAGCAGCTTAGGATCCGGGAGAGGTGTCTACGAGCAGTACTTC

V: TRBV19
D: NA
size: few
J: TRBJ2-7
CDR3: CASSISFGSHGEQYF
DNA: TGTGCCAGTAGTATCTCTTTTGGAAGTCACGGCGAGCAGTACTTC

V: TRBV6-1
D: TRBD1
size: NA
J: TRBJ1-4
CDR3: CASSGQGAREKLFF
DNA: TGTGCCAGCAGTGGACAGGGGGCGAGGGAAAAACTGTTTTTT

V: TRBV19
D: NA
size: NA
J: TRBJ2-5
CDR3: CASSIEETQYF
DNA: TGTGCCAGTAGTATCGAGGAGACCCAGTACTTC

V: TRBV18
D: NA
size: NA
J: TRBJ1-5
CDR3: CASSPARDQPQHF
DNA: TGTGCCAGCTCACCCGCCAGGGATCAGCCCCAGCATTTT

V: TRBV7-9
D: NA
size: NA
J: TRBJ2-5
CDR3: CASSLRVGVAETQYF
DNA: TGTGCCAGCAGCTTAAGGGTGGGAGTTGCTGAGACCCAGTACTTC

V: TRBV5-1
D: NA
size: once
J: TRBJ1-4
CDR3: CASSLTVATNEKLFF
DNA: TGCGCCAGCAGCTTGACGGTTGCAACTAATGAAAAACTGTTTTTT

V: TRBV28
D: NA
size: NA
J: TRBJ1-2
CDR3: CASSLSGANGYTF
DNA: TGTGCCAGCAGTTTATCGGGGGCGAATGGCTATACCTTC

V: TRBV10-3
D: NA
size: NA
J: TRBJ2-7
CDR3: CAISVSNSYEQYF
DNA: TGTGCCATCAGTGTCTCCAACTCCTACGAGCAGTACTTC

V: TRBV5-1
D: TRBD2
size: NA
J: TRBJ2-2
CDR3: CASSLGLAGPNTGELFF
DNA: TGCGCCAGCAGCTTGGGGCTAGCGGGGCCCAACACCGGGGAGCTGTTTTTT

V: TRBV12-5
D: TRBD2
size: NA
J: TRBJ2-5
CDR3: CASGLGTSGRETQYF
DNA: TGTGCTAGTGGTTTGGGGACTAGCGGGAGGGAGACCCAGTACTTC

V: TRBV9
D: NA
size: NA
J: TRBJ2-3
CDR3: CASSVDDTQYF
DNA: TGTGCCAGCAGCGTAGACGATACGCAGTATTTT

V: TRBV28
D: NA
size: once
J: TRBJ2-7
CDR3: CASSHYATGYEQYF
DNA: TGTGCCAGCAGCCACTATGCGACAGGTTACGAGCAGTACTTC

V: TRBV27
D: TRBD2
size: NA
J: TRBJ2-3
CDR3: CASCPSGRPDTQYF
DNA: TGTGCCAGCTGTCCTAGCGGGAGGCCAGATACGCAGTATTTT

V: TRBV7-7
D: NA
size: NA
J: TRBJ2-3
CDR3: CASSLSGTDTQYF
DNA: TGTGCCAGCAGCTTATCAGGGACAGATACGCAGTATTTT

V: TRBV15
D: NA
size: once
J: TRBJ2-6
CDR3: CATSRETAGANVLTF
DNA: TGTGCCACCAGCAGAGAGACAGCTGGGGCCAACGTCCTGACTTTC

V: TRBV6-5
D: TRBD1
size: NA
J: TRBJ2-7
CDR3: CASSYRQGGNEQYF
DNA: TGTGCCAGCAGTTACAGACAGGGTGGCAACGAGCAGTACTTC

V: TRBV5-1
D: NA
size: NA
J: TRBJ2-1
CDR3: CASSLVPSGEQFF
DNA: TGCGCCAGCAGCTTGGTCCCAAGCGGGGAGCAGTTCTTC

V: TRBV15
D: NA
size: NA
J: TRBJ2-2
CDR3: CATSWRNTGELFF
DNA: TGTGCCACCTCTTGGAGGAACACCGGGGAGCTGTTTTTT

V: TRBV28
D: NA
size: NA
J: TRBJ1-1
CDR3: CASSYDGNTEAFF
DNA: TGTGCCAGCAGTTATGACGGGAACACTGAAGCTTTCTTT

V: TRBV6-5
D: TRBD1
size: NA
J: TRBJ1-2
CDR3: CASSYSGQGLWGYTF
DNA: TGTGCCAGCAGTTATTCCGGACAGGGGTTGTGGGGCTACACCTTC

V: TRBV11-1
D: NA
size: NA
J: TRBJ1-1
CDR3: CASSLEGGRSAFF
DNA: TGTGCCAGCAGCTTAGAAGGGGGAAGAAGCGCTTTCTTT

V: TRBV28
D: TRBD2
size: NA
J: TRBJ2-2
CDR3: CASSLPQPREVWELFF
DNA: TGTGCCAGCAGTTTGCCCCAGCCCCGGGAGGTGTGGGAGCTGTTTTTT

V: TRBV7-8
D: TRBD1
size: NA
J: TRBJ1-2
CDR3: CASSAGQRHGYTF
DNA: TGTGCCAGCAGCGCGGGACAGAGGCATGGCTACACCTTC

V: TRBV5-1
D: TRBD2
size: NA
J: TRBJ2-5
CDR3: CASSGTSGLETQYF
DNA: TGCGCCAGCAGTGGGACTAGCGGGTTGGAGACCCAGTACTTC

V: TRBV27
D: NA
size: NA
J: TRBJ2-1
CDR3: CASRSYYNEQFF
DNA: TGTGCCAGCAGGAGTTACTACAATGAGCAGTTCTTC

V: TRBV29-1
D: TRBD1
size: NA
J: TRBJ2-1
CDR3: CSVEKWTGGATNEQFF
DNA: TGCAGCGTTGAGAAGTGGACAGGGGGCGCGACCAATGAGCAGTTCTTC

V: TRBV5-1
D: TRBD2
size: once
J: TRBJ2-3
CDR3: CASSLGLAGERDTQYF
DNA: TGCGCCAGCAGCTTGGGACTAGCGGGAGAGAGAGATACGCAGTATTTT

V: TRBV7-9
D: TRBD1
size: NA
J: TRBJ2-1
CDR3: CASSTTGPYNEQFF
DNA: TGTGCCAGCAGCACGACAGGGCCCTACAATGAGCAGTTCTTC

V: TRBV7-8
D: NA
size: NA
J: TRBJ1-2
CDR3: CASSLLAGPVGYTF
DNA: TGTGCCAGCAGCTTACTGGCAGGGCCAGTCGGCTACACCTTC

V: TRBV5-1
D: NA
size: NA
J: TRBJ2-3
CDR3: CASSLVATSTDTQYF
DNA: TGCGCCAGCAGCTTGGTAGCGACTAGCACAGATACGCAGTATTTT

V: TRBV28
D: NA
size: NA
J: TRBJ2-1
CDR3: CASSNWGGGNEQFF
DNA: TGTGCCAGCAGTAATTGGGGTGGAGGCAATGAGCAGTTCTTC

V: TRBV20-1
D: NA
size: few
J: TRBJ1-1
CDR3: CSATENTEAFF
DNA: TGCAGTGCTACAGAGAACACTGAAGCTTTCTTT

V: TRBV5-6
D: NA
size: NA
J: TRBJ1-1
CDR3: CASSLLNTEAFF
DNA: TGTGCCAGCAGCTTGCTGAACACTGAAGCTTTCTTT

V: TRBV5-1
D: TRBD2
size: NA
J: TRBJ2-5
CDR3: CASLAGGRGETQYF
DNA: TGCGCCAGCCTAGCGGGAGGGCGAGGAGAGACCCAGTACTTC

V: TRBV7-2
D: NA
size: NA
J: TRBJ1-2
CDR3: CASSPHVIGGGYTF
DNA: TGTGCCAGCAGCCCCCATGTAATTGGTGGTGGCTACACCTTC

V: TRBV7-7
D: NA
size: NA
J: TRBJ2-5
CDR3: CASSSLGQKETQYF
DNA: TGTGCCAGCAGCTCCCTCGGACAGAAAGAGACCCAGTACTTC

V: TRBV6-1
D: NA
size: NA
J: TRBJ2-7
CDR3: CASRSGTGSYEQYF
DNA: TGTGCCAGCAGGTCCGGGACGGGCTCCTACGAGCAGTACTTC

V: TRBV4-2
D: NA
size: NA
J: TRBJ2-1
CDR3: CASSQLTGAGTGYNEQFF
DNA: TGTGCCAGCAGCCAACTTACCGGGGCAGGGACCGGTTACAATGAGCAGTTCTTC

V: TRBV6-1
D: NA
size: NA
J: TRBJ1-5
CDR3: CASSEPGGVKPQHF
DNA: TGTGCCAGCAGTGAACCCGGGGGCGTAAAGCCCCAGCATTTT